A single sample gave rise to the 21 T cell receptor beta chains below, sequenced in a study of OX40 agonist ivuxolimab in advanced cancers. Sequencing was performed with immunoSEQ multiplex PCR; in TCRdb, only in-frame clones are kept and a portion is missing. There are tens of thousands of clones in the sample; roughly nine tenths occur only once, and approximately 0.3% lies in the top ten. Source: CD4+ or CD8+ T cells sorted from blood, taken in a trial of the OX40 agonist ivuxolimab. All receptors derive from an adult with an advanced solid tumor such as melanoma, head and neck, liver or kidney cancer.

The V call is TRBV7-9, the J call TRBJ1-4, with D uncertain. Germline V gene sequence: CDR1 SEHNR, CDR2 FQNEAQ (reference sequence). This CDR3 region has 16 residues. Trimming shortened V by 1 base and J by 8 bases, and 17 bases separated the two germline ends. In DNA, the CDR3 is TGTGCCAGCAGCTTAGTATCCGTAACAGTGCGGGAAAAACTGTTTTTT. This sequence encodes CASSLVSVTVREKLFF.

V usage is TRBV4-2 and J usage is TRBJ2-3; tentatively, D is TRBD1 or TRBD2 (5 bases each). Trimming pared 3 bases from V and 4 bases from J, leaving 11 bases between. CDR1 is LGHNA, CDR2 YNFKEQ, per germline. The CDR3 extends over 14 amino acids. As DNA, the CDR3 is TGTGCCAGCAGCCACCCACGGGACCCAGATACGCAGTATTTT. Encoded protein: CASSHPRDPDTQYF.

This clone was found a few times. As DNA, the CDR3 is TGTGCCAGCAGCTTGTTATCCAGACGATCCACAGATACGCAGTATTTT. It codes for CASSLLSRRSTDTQYF. The rearrangement joins TRBV5-6 to TRBJ2-3, with no clear D. This CDR3 comprises 16 residues. Trimming removed 1 base from V and 2 bases from J, with 14 bases in between. Germline V CDR1 and CDR2: SGHDT, YYEEEE.

The chain links TRBV7-3 to TRBJ2-7, with D perhaps matching TRBD1 (5 bases). Germline assignment: CDR1 SGHTA and CDR2 FQGTGA. The CDR3 loop spans 12 amino acids. V lost 2 bases and J lost 6, with 8 bases in between. CDR3: CASSLDSFEQYF. The CDR3 DNA sequence: TGTGCCAGCAGCTTAGACAGTTTCGAGCAGTACTTC. The full variable domain, rest sourced from reference TRBV7-3 and TRBJ2-7, is GAGVSQTPSNKVTEKGKYVELRCDPISGHTALYWYRQSLGQGPEFLIYFQGTGAADDSGLPNDRFFAVRPEGSVSTLKIQRTERGDSAVYLCASSLDSFEQYFGPGTRLTVT.

The rearrangement joins TRBV7-3 to TRBJ2-1, with 8 bases fitting TRBD2. The V gene's germline CDR1 is SGHTA and CDR2 FQGTGA. V gave up 1 base and J gave up 10 bases; unmatched junction bases: 9. There are 15 residues in the CDR3. The CDR3 DNA reads TGTGCCAGCAGCTTAAACCCCGGGACTAGTGGAGAGCAGTTCTTC. Translation gives CASSLNPGTSGEQFF.

The V gene is TRBV28, the J gene TRBJ1-5; possibly TRBD1 for D (5 bases). V was cut by 10 bases and J by 8 bases, with 12 bases left in between. Germline loops: CDR1 MDHEN, CDR2 SYDVKM. The CDR3 consists of 11 residues. The CDR3 protein is CAIQGNEPQHF. DNA for the CDR3: TGTGCCATCCAGGGAAACGAGCCCCAGCATTTT. The whole variable domain, remainder taken from reference TRBV28 and TRBJ1-5, is DVKVTQSSRYLVKRTGEKVFLECVQDMDHENMFWYRQDPGLGLRLIYFSYDVKMKEKGDIPEGYSVSREKKERFSLILESASTNQTSMYLCAIQGNEPQHFGDGTRLSIL.

This chain connects TRBV19 to TRBJ1-5, with a tentative D call TRBD1 (5 bases). CDR1 and CDR2 from the germline V gene are LNHDA and SQIVND (reference sequence). CDR3 length: 15 amino acids. The ends were cut back, 3 bases at V and 3 bases at J, with 12 bases in the middle. The CDR3, as DNA: TGTGCCAGTAGTATCGGGGAGGGGTTCAATCAGCCCCAGCATTTT. Encoded protein: CASSIGEGFNQPQHF.

The chain is built from TRBV19 and TRBJ1-3, with D maybe TRBD1 (6 bases). The germline V gene has CDR1 LNHDA and CDR2 SQIVND (reference sequence). The CDR3 extends over 17 amino acids. V gave up 3 bases and J gave up 0 bases, with 15 bases separating them. Here the CDR3 reads CASSISGAHLSGNTIYF. CDR3 nucleotide sequence: TGTGCCAGTAGTATTTCAGGGGCCCACCTCTCTGGAAACACCATATATTTT.

This clone has just one count. The rearrangement uses TRBV4-3 and TRBJ2-4; TRBD2 is a possible D gene (7 bases). Trimming removed 0 bases at V and 9 bases at J, with 24 bases between. CDR1 and CDR2 (germline): LGHNA, YSLEER. The CDR3 runs 18 residues. The chain's CDR3 is CASSQDIGLAASQGIQYF. CDR3 bases: TGCGCCAGCAGCCAAGATATCGGGCTAGCGGCCTCACAGGGCATTCAGTACTTC.

The sample holds one count of this clone. The V call is TRBV5-6, the J call TRBJ1-2, with unresolved D. Germline V gene sequence: CDR1 SGHDT, CDR2 YYEEEE. This CDR3 contains 15 residues. V was pared by 0 bases and J by 4 bases, with 13 bases between. Here the CDR3 reads CASSLAGLESYGYTF. The CDR3 DNA is TGTGCCAGCAGCTTGGCCGGGTTGGAAAGCTATGGCTACACCTTC.

The V gene is TRBV30, the J gene TRBJ2-7; 7 nucleotides line up with TRBD2. The germline gives CDR1 GTSNPN, CDR2 SVGIG (reference sequence). The ends lost 4 bases at V and 0 bases at J; junction bases unmatched: 6. This CDR3 comprises 14 residues. The CDR3 loop is CAWTGRDYSYEQYF. The CDR3 coding sequence is TGTGCCTGGACTGGCCGGGACTACTCCTACGAGCAGTACTTC. Drawing the rest from reference TRBV30 and TRBJ2-7, the complete variable domain is SQTIHQWPATLVQPVGSPLSLECTVEGTSNPNLYWYRQAAGRGLQLLFYSVGIGQISSEVPQNLSASRPQDRQFILSSKKLLLSDSGFYLCAWTGRDYSYEQYFGPGTRLTVT.

The chain uses TRBV6-6 and TRBJ2-3; 9 nucleotides align to TRBD1. The CDR3 runs 15 residues. In germline, CDR1 is MNHNY, CDR2 SVGAGI (reference sequence). V shed 5 bases, J shed 1 base, and the junction held 4 bases outside the gene matches. This CDR3 reads CASSDRDRGTDTQYF. CDR3 DNA: TGTGCCAGCAGTGACCGGGACAGGGGCACAGATACGCAGTATTTT.

The V gene is TRBV30, the J gene TRBJ2-1; unclear D gene. The V gene's germline CDR1 is GTSNPN and CDR2 SVGIG (reference sequence). Deletions cut 3 bases from V and 4 bases from J, with 10 bases between. The CDR3 is made up of 13 amino acids. The CDR3 region is CAWSSFGYNEQFF. CDR3 DNA sequence: TGTGCCTGGAGCTCTTTCGGTTACAATGAGCAGTTCTTC.

This chain joins TRBV7-2 and TRBJ1-1; D unresolved. Germline CDR1 is SGHTA and CDR2 is FQGNSA. Trimming stripped 4 bases from V and 1 base from J, with 13 bases between. The CDR3 has 15 amino acids. DNA of the CDR3: TGTGCCAGCAGCTCCGCGGCCCTGAGGAACACTGAAGCTTTCTTT. It encodes CASSSAALRNTEAFF.

There are a few counts of this clone. The rearrangement links TRBV19 to TRBJ1-5, with unresolved D. Germline lookup yields CDR1 LNHDA and CDR2 SQIVND (reference sequence). V lost 2 bases and J lost 3, with 11 bases in between. This CDR3 is built from 15 residues. The CDR3 protein is CASSIRSGNNQPQHF. In nucleotides, the CDR3 is TGTGCCAGTAGTATAAGGTCGGGGAACAATCAGCCCCAGCATTTT. Full variable domain (missing parts from reference TRBV19 and TRBJ1-5): DGGITQSPKYLFRKEGQNVTLSCEQNLNHDAMYWYRQDPGQGLRLIYYSQIVNDFQKGDIAEGYSVSREKKESFPLTVTSAQKNPTAFYLCASSIRSGNNQPQHFGDGTRLSIL.

The chain joins TRBV5-4 to TRBJ2-1; D remains unclear. The CDR3 length is 16 residues. CDR1 and CDR2 (germline): SGHNT, YYREEE (reference sequence). V lost 2 bases, J lost 1 base, and 13 bases lay in between. This CDR3 is CASSFLDGPSYNEQFF. The CDR3, as DNA: TGTGCCAGCAGCTTTCTCGACGGGCCGTCCTACAATGAGCAGTTCTTC.

The chain employs TRBV27 and TRBJ2-6; D possibly corresponds to TRBD1 (6 bases). This CDR3 contains 18 residues. Germline V gene lookup returns CDR1 MNHEY and CDR2 SMNVEV (reference sequence). V was clipped by 8 bases and J by 4 bases, with 24 bases between them. Written as DNA, the CDR3 is TGTGCCAGCGGTCCGACCTGGGACACCTTGAGGGGGGCCAACGTCCTGACTTTC. Its translation is CASGPTWDTLRGANVLTF.

This chain joins TRBV4-3 and TRBJ1-4, with D possibly TRBD1 on 5 matching bases. Trimming shortened V by 4 bases and J by 13 bases, and 16 bases separated the two germline ends. Germline V gene data show CDR1 as LGHNA and CDR2 as YSLEER. The CDR3 extends over 13 amino acids. The CDR3: CASSPFFSDRLFF. For the CDR3, the DNA is TGCGCCAGCAGCCCGTTTTTCAGCGACAGACTGTTTTTT.

The chain recombines TRBV30 with TRBJ1-1; possible D gene TRBD1, 5 bases. Per germline, CDR1 GTSNPN and CDR2 SVGIG (reference sequence). Trimming left V 4 bases short and J 1 base short, with 22 bases between. CDR3 size: 17 residues. Here the CDR3 reads CAWTPQQVGPRNTEAFF. The CDR3 DNA follows: TGTGCCTGGACTCCCCAACAGGTCGGACCTCGGAACACTGAAGCTTTCTTT.

This rearrangement joins TRBV10-3 to TRBJ2-7; D unclear. CDR1 is ENHRY, CDR2 SYGVKD, per germline. Between the trimmed V and J ends, which lost 6 bases and 0 bases, there was a span of 9 bases. The CDR3 extends over 13 amino acids. This chain's CDR3 is CAISDPNSYEQYF. CDR3 sequence (DNA): TGTGCCATCAGCGACCCAAACTCCTACGAGCAGTACTTC.

The chain recombines TRBV7-9 with TRBJ1-1, with no clear D. Deletions cut 1 base from V and 0 bases from J, with 12 bases between. The germline gives CDR1 SEHNR, CDR2 FQNEAQ (reference sequence). This CDR3 spans 16 amino acids. Written as DNA, the CDR3 is TGTGCCAGCAGCTTAGACACAAGGGTGATGAACACTGAAGCTTTCTTT. The encoded protein is CASSLDTRVMNTEAFF.